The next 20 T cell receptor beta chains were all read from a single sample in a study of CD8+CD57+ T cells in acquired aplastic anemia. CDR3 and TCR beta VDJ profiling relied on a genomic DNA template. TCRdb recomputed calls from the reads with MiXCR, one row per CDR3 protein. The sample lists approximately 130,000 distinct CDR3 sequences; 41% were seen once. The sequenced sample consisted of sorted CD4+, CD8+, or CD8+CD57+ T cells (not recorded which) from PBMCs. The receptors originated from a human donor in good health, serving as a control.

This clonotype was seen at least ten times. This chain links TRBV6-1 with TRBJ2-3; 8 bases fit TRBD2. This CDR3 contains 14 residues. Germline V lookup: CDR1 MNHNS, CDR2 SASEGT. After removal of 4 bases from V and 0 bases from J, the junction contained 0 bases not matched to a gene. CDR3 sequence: CASSASGSTDTQYF. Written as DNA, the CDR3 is TGTGCCAGCAGTGCTAGCGGGAGCACAGATACGCAGTATTTT.

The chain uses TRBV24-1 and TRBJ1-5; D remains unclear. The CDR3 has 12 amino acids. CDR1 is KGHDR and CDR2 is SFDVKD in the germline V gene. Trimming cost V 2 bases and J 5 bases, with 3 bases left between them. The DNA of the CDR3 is TGTGCCACCAGTGATTGGGATCAGCCCCAGCATTTT. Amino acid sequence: CATSDWDQPQHF.

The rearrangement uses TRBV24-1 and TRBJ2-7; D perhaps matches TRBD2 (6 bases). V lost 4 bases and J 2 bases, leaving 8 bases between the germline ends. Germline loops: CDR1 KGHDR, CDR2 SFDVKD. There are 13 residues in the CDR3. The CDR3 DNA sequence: TGTGCCACCAGTGAGGGCGGGGCCTACGAGCAGTACTTC. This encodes CATSEGGAYEQYF.

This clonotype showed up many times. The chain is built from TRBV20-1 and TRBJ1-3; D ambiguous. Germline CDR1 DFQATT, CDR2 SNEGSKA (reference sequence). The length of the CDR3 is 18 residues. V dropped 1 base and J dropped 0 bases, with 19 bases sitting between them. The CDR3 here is CSARGQKDGRFSGNTIYF. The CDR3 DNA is TGCAGTGCTAGAGGGCAAAAGGACGGTCGGTTCTCTGGAAACACCATATATTTT.

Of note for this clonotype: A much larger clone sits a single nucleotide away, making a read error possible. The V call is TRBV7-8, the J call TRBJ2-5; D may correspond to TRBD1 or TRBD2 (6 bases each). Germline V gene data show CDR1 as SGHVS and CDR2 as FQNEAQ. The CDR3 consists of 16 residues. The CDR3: CAGSLGGGRTGETQYF. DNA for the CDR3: TGTGCCGGCAGCTTAGGAGGGGGACGTACGGGAGAGACCCAGTACTTC.

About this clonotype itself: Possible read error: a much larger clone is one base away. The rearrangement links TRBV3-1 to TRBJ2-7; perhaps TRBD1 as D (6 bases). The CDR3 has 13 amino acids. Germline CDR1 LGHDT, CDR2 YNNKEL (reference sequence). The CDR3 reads CASSQDAGDEQHF. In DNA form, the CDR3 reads TGTGCCAGCAGCCAAGACGCAGGGGACGAGCAGCACTTC.

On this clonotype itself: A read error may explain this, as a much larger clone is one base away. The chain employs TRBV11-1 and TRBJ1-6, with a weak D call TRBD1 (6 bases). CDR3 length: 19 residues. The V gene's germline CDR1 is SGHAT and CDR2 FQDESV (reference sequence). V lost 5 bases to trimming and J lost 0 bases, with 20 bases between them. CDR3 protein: CASSLHSRGLSSYNSPLHF. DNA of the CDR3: TGTGCCAGCAGCCTTCATTCCAGGGGTCTAAGCTCCTATAATTCACCCCTCCACTTT.

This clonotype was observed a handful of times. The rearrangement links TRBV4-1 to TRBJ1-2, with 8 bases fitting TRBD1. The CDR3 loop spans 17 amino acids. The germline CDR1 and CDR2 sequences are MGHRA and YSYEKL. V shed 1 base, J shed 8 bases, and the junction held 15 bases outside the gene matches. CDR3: CASSQGMQGAVPGGYTF. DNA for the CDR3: TGCGCCAGCAGCCAAGGGATGCAGGGGGCTGTCCCCGGGGGCTACACCTTC.

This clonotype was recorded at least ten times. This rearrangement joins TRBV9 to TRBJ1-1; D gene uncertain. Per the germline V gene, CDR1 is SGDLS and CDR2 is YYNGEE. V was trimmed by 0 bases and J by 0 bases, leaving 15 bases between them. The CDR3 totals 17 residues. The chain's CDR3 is CASSVALAVTMNTEAFF. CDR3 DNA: TGTGCCAGCAGCGTAGCGCTAGCGGTCACTATGAACACTGAAGCTTTCTTT.

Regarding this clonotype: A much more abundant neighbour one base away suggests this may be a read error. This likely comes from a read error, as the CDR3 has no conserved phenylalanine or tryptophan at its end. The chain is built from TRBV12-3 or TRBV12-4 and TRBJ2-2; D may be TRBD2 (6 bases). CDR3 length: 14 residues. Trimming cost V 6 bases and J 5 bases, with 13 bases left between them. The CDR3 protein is CASSRSGHTGELFL. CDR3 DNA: TGTGCCAGCAGCCGTAGCGGACATACCGGGGAGCTGTTTCTT.

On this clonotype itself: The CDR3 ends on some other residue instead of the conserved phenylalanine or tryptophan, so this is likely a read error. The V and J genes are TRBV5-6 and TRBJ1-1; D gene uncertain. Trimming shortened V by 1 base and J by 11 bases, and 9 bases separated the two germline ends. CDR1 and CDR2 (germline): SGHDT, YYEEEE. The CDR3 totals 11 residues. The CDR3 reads CASSLRQYAFS. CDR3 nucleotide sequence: TGTGCCAGCAGCTTGCGTCAGTATGCTTTCTCT.

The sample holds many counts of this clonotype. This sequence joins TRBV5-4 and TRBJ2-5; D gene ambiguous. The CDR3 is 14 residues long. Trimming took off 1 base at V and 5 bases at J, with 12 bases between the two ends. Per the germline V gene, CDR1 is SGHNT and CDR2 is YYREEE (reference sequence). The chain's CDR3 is CASSLWSRRETQYF. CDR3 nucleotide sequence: TGTGCCAGCAGCTTGTGGTCTAGACGGGAGACCCAGTACTTC.

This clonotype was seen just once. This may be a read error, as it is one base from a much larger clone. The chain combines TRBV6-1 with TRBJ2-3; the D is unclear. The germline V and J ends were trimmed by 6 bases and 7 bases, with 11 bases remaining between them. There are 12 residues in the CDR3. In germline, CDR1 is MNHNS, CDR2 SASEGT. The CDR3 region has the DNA TGTGCCAGCAGCCCCTTTAAGTATACGCAGTATTTT. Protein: CASSPFKYTQYF.

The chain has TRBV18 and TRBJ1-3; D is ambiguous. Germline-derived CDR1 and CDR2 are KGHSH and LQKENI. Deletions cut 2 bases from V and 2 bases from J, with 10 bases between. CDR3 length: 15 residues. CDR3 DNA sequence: TGTGCCAGCTCACCAGTCCAGCAACCTGGAAACACCATATATTTT. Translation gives CASSPVQQPGNTIYF.

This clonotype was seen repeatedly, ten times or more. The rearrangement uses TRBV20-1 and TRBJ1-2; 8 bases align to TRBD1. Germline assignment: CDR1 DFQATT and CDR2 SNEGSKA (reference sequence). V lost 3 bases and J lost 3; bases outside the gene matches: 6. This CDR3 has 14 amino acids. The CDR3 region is CSARGTGGDYGYTF. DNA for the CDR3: TGCAGTGCTAGGGGAACAGGGGGGGACTATGGCTACACCTTC.

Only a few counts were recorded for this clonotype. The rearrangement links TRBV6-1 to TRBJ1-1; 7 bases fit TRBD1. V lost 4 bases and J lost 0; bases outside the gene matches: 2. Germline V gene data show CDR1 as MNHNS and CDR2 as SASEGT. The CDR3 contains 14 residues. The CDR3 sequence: CASSAGQMNTEAFF. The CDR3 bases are TGTGCCAGCAGTGCGGGACAGATGAACACTGAAGCTTTCTTT.

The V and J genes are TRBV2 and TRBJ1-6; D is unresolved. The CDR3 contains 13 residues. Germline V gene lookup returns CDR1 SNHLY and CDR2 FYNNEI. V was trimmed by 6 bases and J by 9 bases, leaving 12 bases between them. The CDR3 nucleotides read TGTGCCAGCAGGGAGGAATCGCGTTCACCCCTCCACTTT. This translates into CASREESRSPLHF.

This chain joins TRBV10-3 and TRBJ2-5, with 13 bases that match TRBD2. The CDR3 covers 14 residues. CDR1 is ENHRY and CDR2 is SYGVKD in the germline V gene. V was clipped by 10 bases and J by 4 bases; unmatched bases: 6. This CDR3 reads CATQTSGGGETQYF. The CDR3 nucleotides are TGTGCCACTCAAACTAGCGGGGGGGGAGAGACCCAGTACTTC.

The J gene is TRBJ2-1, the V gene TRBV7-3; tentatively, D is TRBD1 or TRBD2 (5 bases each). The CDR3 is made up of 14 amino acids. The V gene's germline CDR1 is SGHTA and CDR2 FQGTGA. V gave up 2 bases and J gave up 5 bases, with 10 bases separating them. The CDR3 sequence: CASSLGLGDNEQFF. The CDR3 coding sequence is TGTGCCAGCAGCTTAGGGTTGGGGGACAATGAGCAGTTCTTC.

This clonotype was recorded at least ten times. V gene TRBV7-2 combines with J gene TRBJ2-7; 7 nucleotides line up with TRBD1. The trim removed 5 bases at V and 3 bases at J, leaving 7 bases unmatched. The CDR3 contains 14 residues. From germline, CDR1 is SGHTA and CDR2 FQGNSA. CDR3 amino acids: CASSPRQGRYEQYF. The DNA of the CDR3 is TGTGCCAGCAGCCCTCGACAGGGTCGCTACGAGCAGTACTTC. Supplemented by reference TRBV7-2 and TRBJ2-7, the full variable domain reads GAGVSQSPSNKVTEKGKDVELRCDPISGHTALYWYRQSLGQGLEFLIYFQGNSAPDKSGLPSDRFSAERTGGSVSTLTIQRTQQEDSAVYLCASSPRQGRYEQYFGPGTRLTVT.